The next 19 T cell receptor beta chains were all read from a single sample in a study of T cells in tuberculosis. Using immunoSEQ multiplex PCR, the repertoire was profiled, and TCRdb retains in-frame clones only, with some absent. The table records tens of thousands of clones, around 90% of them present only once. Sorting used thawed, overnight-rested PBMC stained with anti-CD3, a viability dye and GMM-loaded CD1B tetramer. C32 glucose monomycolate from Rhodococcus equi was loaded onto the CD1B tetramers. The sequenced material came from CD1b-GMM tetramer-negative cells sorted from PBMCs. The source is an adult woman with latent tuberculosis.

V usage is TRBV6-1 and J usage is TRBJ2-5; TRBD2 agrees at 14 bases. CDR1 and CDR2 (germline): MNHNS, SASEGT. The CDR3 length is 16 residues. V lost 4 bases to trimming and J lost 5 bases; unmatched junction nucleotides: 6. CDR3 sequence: CASSALTSGGAETQYF. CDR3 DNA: TGTGCCAGCAGTGCTCTGACTAGCGGGGGGGCCGAGACCCAGTACTTC.

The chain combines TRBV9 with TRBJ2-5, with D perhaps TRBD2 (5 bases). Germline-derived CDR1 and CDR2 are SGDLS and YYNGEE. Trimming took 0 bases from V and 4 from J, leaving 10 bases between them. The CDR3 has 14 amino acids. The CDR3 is CASSVALGGETQYF. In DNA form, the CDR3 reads TGTGCCAGCAGCGTAGCCCTCGGAGGAGAGACCCAGTACTTC.

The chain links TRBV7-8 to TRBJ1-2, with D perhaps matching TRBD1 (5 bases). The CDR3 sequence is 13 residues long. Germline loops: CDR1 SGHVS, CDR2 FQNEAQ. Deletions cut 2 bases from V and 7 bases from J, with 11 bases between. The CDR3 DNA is TGTGCCAGCAGCTTAAACAGGAAGCTTGGCTACACCTTC. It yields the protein CASSLNRKLGYTF.

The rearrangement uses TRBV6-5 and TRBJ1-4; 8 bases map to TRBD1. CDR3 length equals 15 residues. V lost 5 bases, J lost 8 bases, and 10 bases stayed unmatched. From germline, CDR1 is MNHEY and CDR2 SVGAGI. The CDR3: CASSPQARGLEKLFF. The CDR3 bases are TGTGCCAGCAGTCCCCAGGCCAGGGGGCTAGAAAAACTGTTTTTT.

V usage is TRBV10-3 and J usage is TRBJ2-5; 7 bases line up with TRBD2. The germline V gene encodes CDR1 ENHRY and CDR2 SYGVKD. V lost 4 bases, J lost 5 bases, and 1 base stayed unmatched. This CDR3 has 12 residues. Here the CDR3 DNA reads TGTGCCATCAGTGGGACTAGGGAGACCCAGTACTTC. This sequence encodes CAISGTRETQYF.

The CDR3 nucleotides are TGTGCCAGTAGTATAACCCCCGACACCACTGAAGCTTTCTTT. Translated, it gives CASSITPDTTEAFF. The V gene is TRBV19, the J gene TRBJ1-1; D is uncertain. The CDR3 runs to 14 residues. V was shortened by 2 bases and J by 4 bases, with 11 bases between the two germline ends. Germline V gene data show CDR1 as LNHDA and CDR2 as SQIVND (reference sequence).

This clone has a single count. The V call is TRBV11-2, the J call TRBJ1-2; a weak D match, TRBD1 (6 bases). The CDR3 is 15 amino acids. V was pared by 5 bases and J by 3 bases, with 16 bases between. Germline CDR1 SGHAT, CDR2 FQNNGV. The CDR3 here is CASSAQRTADYGYTF. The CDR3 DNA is TGTGCCAGCAGCGCCCAACGGACAGCTGACTATGGCTACACCTTC.

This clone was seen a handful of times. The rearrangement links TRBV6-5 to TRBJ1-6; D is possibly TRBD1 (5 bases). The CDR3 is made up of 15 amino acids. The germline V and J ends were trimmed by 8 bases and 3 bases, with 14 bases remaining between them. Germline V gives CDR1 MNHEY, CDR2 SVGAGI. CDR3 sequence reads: CASGFQGSYNSPLHF. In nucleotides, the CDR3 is TGTGCCAGCGGATTCCAGGGAAGCTATAATTCACCCCTCCACTTT.

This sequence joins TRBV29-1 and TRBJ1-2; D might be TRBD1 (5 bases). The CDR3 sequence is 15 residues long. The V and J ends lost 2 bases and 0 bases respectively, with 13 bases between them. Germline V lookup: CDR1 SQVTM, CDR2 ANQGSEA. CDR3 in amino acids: CSVELSGEANYGYTF. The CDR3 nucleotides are TGCAGCGTTGAATTGTCGGGGGAAGCTAACTATGGCTACACCTTC.

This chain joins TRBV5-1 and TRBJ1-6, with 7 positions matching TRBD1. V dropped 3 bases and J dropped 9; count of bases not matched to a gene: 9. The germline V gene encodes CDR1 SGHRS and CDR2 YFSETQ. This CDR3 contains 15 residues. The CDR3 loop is CASSYNTGTASPLHF. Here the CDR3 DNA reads TGCGCCAGCAGCTACAATACCGGGACAGCTTCACCCCTCCACTTT.

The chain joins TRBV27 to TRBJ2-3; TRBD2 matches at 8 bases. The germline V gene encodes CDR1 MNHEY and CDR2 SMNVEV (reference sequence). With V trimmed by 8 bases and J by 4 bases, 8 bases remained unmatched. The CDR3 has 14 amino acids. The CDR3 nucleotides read TGTGCCAGCGGCTTCAGGACTAGCTCAGATACGCAGTATTTT. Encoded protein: CASGFRTSSDTQYF.

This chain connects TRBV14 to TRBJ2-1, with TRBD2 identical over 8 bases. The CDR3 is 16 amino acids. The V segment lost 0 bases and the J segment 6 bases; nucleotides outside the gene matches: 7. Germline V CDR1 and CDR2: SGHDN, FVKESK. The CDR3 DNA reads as TGTGCCAGCAGCCAAGATACACGGGGGGGCCGCAATGAGCAGTTCTTC. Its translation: CASSQDTRGGRNEQFF.

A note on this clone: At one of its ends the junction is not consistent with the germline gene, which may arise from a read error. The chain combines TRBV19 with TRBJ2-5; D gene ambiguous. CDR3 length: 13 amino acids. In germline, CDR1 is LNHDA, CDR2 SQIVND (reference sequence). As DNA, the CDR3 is TGTGCCAGTAGCATAGGGTCTACTGAGACCCAGTACTTC. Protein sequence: CASSIGSTETQYF.

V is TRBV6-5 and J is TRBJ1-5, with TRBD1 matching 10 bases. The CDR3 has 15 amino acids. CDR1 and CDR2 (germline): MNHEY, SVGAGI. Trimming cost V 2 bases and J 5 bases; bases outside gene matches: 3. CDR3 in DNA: TGTGCCAGCAGTTACGGGACAGGGGCTTATCAGCCCCAGCATTTT. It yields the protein CASSYGTGAYQPQHF.

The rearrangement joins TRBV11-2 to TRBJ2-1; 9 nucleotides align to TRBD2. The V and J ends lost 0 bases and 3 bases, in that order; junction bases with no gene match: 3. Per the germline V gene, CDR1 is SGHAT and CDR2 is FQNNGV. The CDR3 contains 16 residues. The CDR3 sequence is CASSLELRGGYNEQFF. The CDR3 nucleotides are TGTGCCAGCAGCTTAGAGTTGCGGGGGGGCTACAATGAGCAGTTCTTC.

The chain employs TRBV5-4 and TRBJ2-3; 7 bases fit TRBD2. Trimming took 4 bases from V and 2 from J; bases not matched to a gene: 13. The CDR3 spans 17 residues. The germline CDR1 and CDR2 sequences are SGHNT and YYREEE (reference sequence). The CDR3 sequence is CASSLMGGTTSTDTQYF. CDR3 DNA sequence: TGTGCCAGCAGCCTTATGGGTGGGACTACCTCCACAGATACGCAGTATTTT.

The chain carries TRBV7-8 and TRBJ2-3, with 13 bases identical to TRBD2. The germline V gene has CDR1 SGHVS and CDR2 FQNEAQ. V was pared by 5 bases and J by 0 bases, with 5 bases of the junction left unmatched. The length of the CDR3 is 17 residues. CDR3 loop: CASSQLAGGPSTDTQYF. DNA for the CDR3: TGTGCCAGCAGCCAACTAGCGGGGGGGCCTAGCACAGATACGCAGTATTTT.

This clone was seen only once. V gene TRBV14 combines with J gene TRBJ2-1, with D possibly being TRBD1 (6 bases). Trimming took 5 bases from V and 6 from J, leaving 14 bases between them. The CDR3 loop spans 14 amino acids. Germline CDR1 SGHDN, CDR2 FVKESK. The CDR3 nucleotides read TGTGCCAGCAGCATTCGGACAGAATTCAATGAGCAGTTCTTC. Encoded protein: CASSIRTEFNEQFF.

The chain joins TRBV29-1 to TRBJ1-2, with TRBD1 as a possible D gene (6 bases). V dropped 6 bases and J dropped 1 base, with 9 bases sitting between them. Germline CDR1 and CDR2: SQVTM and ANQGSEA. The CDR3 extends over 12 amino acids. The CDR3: CSVSRGNYGYTF. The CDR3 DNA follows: TGCAGCGTGTCCAGGGGTAACTATGGCTACACCTTC.